Listed below are T cell receptor beta chains from one sample, sequenced in a study of graft-versus-host responses after intestinal transplantation. These TCRs are of unknown antigen specificity. Sequencing used immunoSEQ multiplex PCR; TCRdb keeps in-frame clones, though not all of them. Here the sample spans over 100,000 clones, more than 80% being singletons. Sequencing was performed on unstimulated CD4+ T cells sorted from spleen or lymph node cells, taken before transplant. These receptors were obtained from a human donor who was the organ donor for an intestinal transplant. Both conserved end residues are part of each CDR3. D genes are given only for firm matches. Where a row states a size, it is once, few, many or the class of an expanded clone; other rows omit it.

size,V,J,D,CDR3,DNA
.,TRBV6-1,TRBJ2-6,.,CASSEATPNSGANVLTF,TGTGCCAGCAGTGAAGCGACACCAAACTCTGGGGCCAACGTCCTGACTTTC
once,TRBV5-4,TRBJ2-5,TRBD1,CASSTGGGTGDQETQYF,TGTGCCAGCAGCACAGGGGGGGGGACAGGGGACCAAGAGACCCAGTACTTC
.,TRBV27,TRBJ2-7,.,CASSLYRDSYEQYF,TGTGCCAGCAGTTTATACAGGGACTCCTACGAGCAGTACTTC
.,TRBV7-2,TRBJ1-2,.,CASSLGRANYGYTF,TGTGCCAGCAGCTTAGGCAGGGCTAACTATGGCTACACCTTC
.,TRBV5-1,TRBJ2-1,TRBD2,CASFQGLEYGEQFF,TGCGCCAGCTTCCAGGGACTAGAGTACGGTGAGCAGTTCTTC
.,TRBV28,TRBJ2-1,TRBD2,CASSLLAGRNEQFF,TGTGCCAGCAGTTTACTAGCGGGAAGGAATGAGCAGTTCTTC
.,TRBV27,TRBJ1-1,TRBD1,CASSLYPPWTGSRTEAFF,TGTGCCAGCAGTTTATACCCCCCCTGGACAGGGAGCCGCACTGAAGCTTTCTTT
once,TRBV19,TRBJ2-2,.,CASTRAENTGELFF,TGTGCCAGTACCCGGGCAGAGAACACCGGGGAGCTGTTTTTT
once,TRBV27,TRBJ2-7,.,CASRTPGIHEQYF,TGTGCCAGCAGGACCCCAGGAATCCACGAGCAGTACTTC
.,TRBV10-2,TRBJ2-1,TRBD2,CASREGTSGFNEQFF,TGCGCCAGCCGGGAAGGGACTAGCGGGTTCAATGAGCAGTTCTTC
.,TRBV13,TRBJ2-2,TRBD2,CASRRAGLANTGELFF,TGTGCCAGCAGGAGGGCGGGACTAGCAAACACCGGGGAGCTGTTTTTT
.,TRBV7-2,TRBJ1-2,.,CASSLRLGRSYTF,TGTGCCAGCAGCTTACGCTTAGGGCGAAGCTACACCTTC
once,TRBV6-1,TRBJ2-2,.,CASSRDTTGELFF,TGTGCCAGCAGCCGGGACACCACCGGGGAGCTGTTTTTT
.,TRBV7-9,TRBJ1-1,.,CASGWGKASSAFF,TGTGCCAGCGGCTGGGGGAAGGCCTCGTCGGCTTTCTTT
.,TRBV18,TRBJ1-1,.,CASSPRVYTEAFF,TGTGCCAGCTCACCACGAGTTTACACTGAAGCTTTCTTT
.,TRBV5-1,TRBJ2-5,.,CASSLGSGLGTQYF,TGCGCCAGCAGCTTGGGTTCGGGATTGGGGACCCAGTACTTC
once,TRBV4-1,TRBJ2-3,.,CASSQERPYTQYF,TGCGCCAGCAGCCAAGAGAGGCCCTATACGCAGTATTTT
.,TRBV19,TRBJ1-2,.,CASRRDPVNYGYTF,TGTGCCAGTCGCCGGGACCCCGTTAACTATGGCTACACCTTC
.,TRBV6-5,TRBJ2-1,.,CASSAGEDSYNEQFF,TGTGCCAGCAGTGCTGGGGAAGACTCCTACAATGAGCAGTTCTTC
.,TRBV7-3,TRBJ2-3,TRBD1,CASSRTGGSTDTQYF,TGTGCCAGCAGCCGGACAGGCGGTAGCACAGATACGCAGTATTTT
.,TRBV7-2,TRBJ1-1,.,CASSLVDGAFF,TGTGCCAGCAGCTTAGTAGACGGAGCTTTCTTT
.,TRBV5-4,TRBJ2-1,TRBD2,CASSLELAGGYNEQFF,TGTGCCAGCAGCTTGGAACTAGCGGGAGGCTACAATGAGCAGTTCTTC
.,TRBV19,TRBJ1-1,.,CASSIGAGTGTEAFF,TGTGCCAGTAGTATCGGGGCAGGGACGGGCACTGAAGCTTTCTTT